This TCR beta chain was retrieved from a study of OX40 agonist ivuxolimab in advanced cancers. The overall study: The patients received agonistic anti-OX40 (CD134) antibody ivuxolimab.

There are 16 residues in the CDR3. V shed 1 base and J shed 0 bases, with 14 bases lying between them. The germline V gene has CDR1 SGHDT and CDR2 YYEEEE. TCRdb keeps only in-frame clones here, not all; method: immunoSEQ multiplex PCR. Of tens of thousands of clones listed, approximately 84% are singletons. Comment on this clone: Its antigen is unidentified.

Study observations and caveats: More expanded clones were found, on average, in CD8+ than in CD4+ T cells. Partial responders treated at 0.1-3.0 mg/kg exhibited clonal expansion among the lowest measured.

Systemic immunosuppression or a history of autoimmune disease excluded patients. Sample: CD4+ or CD8+ T cells sorted from blood, taken in a trial of the OX40 agonist ivuxolimab. V is TRBV5-6 and J is TRBJ2-7; D call uncertain. The sequence came from an adult with an advanced solid tumor such as melanoma, head and neck, liver or kidney cancer. The CDR3 region is CASSLNGAFSSYEQYF. CDR3 nucleotide sequence: TGTGCCAGCAGCTTGAACGGAGCCTTTAGCTCCTACGAGCAGTACTTC.